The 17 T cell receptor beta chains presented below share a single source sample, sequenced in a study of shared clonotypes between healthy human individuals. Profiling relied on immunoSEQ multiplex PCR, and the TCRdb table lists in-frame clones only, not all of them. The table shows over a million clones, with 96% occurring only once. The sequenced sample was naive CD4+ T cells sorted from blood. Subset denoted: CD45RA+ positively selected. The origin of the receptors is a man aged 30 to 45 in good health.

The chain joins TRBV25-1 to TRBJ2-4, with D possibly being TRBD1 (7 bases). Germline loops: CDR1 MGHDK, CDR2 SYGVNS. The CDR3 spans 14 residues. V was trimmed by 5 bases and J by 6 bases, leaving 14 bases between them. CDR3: CASSRQGGGNIQYF. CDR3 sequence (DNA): TGTGCCAGCAGTCGTCAGGGGGGAGGAAACATTCAGTACTTC.

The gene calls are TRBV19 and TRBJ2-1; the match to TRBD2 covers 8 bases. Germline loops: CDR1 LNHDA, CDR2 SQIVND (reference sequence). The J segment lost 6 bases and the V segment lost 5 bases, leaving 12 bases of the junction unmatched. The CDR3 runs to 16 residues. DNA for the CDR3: TGTGCCAGTAGTTCCTACGCGGGAGGAGTTTCCAATGAGCAGTTCTTC. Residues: CASSSYAGGVSNEQFF. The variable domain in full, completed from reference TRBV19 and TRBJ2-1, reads DGGITQSPKYLFRKEGQNVTLSCEQNLNHDAMYWYRQDPGQGLRLIYYSQIVNDFQKGDIAEGYSVSREKKESFPLTVTSAQKNPTAFYLCASSSYAGGVSNEQFFGPGTRLTVL.

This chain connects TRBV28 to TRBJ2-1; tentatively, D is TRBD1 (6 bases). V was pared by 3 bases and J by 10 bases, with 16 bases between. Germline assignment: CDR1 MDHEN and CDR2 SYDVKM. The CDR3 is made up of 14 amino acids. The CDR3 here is CASSFLDSLGEQFF. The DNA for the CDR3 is TGTGCCAGCAGTTTCCTGGACAGCCTGGGGGAGCAGTTCTTC.

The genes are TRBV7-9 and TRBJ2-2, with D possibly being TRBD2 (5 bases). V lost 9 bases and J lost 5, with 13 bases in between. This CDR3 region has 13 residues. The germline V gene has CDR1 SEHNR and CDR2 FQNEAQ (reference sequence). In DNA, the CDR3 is TGTGCCAGTCGAGGGTTGGAAACCGGGGAGCTGTTTTTT. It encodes CASRGLETGELFF.

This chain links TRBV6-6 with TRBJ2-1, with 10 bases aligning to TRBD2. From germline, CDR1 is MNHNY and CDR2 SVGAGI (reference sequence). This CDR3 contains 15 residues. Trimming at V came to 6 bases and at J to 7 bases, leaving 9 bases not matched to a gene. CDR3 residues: CASSTPGTSDNEQFF. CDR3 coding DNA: TGTGCCAGCAGCACCCCCGGGACTAGCGATAATGAGCAGTTCTTC.

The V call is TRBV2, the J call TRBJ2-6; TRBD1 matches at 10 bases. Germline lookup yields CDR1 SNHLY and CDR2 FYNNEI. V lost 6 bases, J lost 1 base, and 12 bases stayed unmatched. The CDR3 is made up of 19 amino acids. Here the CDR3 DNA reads TGTGCCAGCAGATTAACTGGGACAGGGGAAGTATCTGGGGCCAACGTCCTGACTTTC. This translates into CASRLTGTGEVSGANVLTF.

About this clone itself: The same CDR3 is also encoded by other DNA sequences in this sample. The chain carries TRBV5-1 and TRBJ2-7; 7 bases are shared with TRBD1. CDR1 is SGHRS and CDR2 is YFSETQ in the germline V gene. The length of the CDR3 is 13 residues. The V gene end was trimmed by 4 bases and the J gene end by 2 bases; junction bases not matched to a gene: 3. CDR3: CASSPGTAYEQYF. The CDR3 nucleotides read TGCGCCAGCAGCCCCGGGACAGCCTACGAGCAGTACTTC.

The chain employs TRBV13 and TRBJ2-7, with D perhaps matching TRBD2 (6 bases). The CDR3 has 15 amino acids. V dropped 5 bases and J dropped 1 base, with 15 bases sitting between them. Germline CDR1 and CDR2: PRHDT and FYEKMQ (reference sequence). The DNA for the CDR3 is TGTGCCAGCAGCCCTGGGGGAGGCTCATCCTACGAGCAGTACTTC. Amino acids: CASSPGGGSSYEQYF.

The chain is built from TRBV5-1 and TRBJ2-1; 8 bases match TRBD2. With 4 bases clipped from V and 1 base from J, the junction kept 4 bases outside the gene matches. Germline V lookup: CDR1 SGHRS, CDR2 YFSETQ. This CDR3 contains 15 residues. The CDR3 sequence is CASSQLAGSYNEQFF. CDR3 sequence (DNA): TGCGCCAGCAGCCAATTAGCGGGATCCTACAATGAGCAGTTCTTC.

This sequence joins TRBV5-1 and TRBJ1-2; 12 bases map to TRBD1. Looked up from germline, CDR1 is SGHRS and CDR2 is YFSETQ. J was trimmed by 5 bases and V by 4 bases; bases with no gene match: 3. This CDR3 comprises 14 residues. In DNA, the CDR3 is TGCGCCAGCAGCCAGGGACAGGGGGCGTATGGCTACACCTTC. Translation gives CASSQGQGAYGYTF.

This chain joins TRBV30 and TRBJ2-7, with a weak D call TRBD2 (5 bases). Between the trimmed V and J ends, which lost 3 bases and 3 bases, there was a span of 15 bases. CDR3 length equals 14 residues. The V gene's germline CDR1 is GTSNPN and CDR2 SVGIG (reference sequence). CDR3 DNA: TGTGCCTGGAGAGTTCGAGGGTCCCACTACGAGCAGTACTTC. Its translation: CAWRVRGSHYEQYF.

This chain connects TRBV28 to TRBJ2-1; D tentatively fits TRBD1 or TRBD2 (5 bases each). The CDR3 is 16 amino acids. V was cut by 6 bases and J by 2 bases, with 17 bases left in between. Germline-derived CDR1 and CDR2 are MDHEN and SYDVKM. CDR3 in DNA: TGTGCCAGCAGCACCCAGGGAGTTGGTACCTACAATGAGCAGTTCTTC. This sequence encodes CASSTQGVGTYNEQFF.

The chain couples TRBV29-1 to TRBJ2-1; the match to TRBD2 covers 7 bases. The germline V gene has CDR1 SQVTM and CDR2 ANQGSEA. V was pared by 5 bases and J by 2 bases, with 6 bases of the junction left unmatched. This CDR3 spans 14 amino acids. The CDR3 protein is CSVQTSVPYNEQFF. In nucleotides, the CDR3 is TGCAGCGTTCAAACTAGCGTTCCCTACAATGAGCAGTTCTTC.

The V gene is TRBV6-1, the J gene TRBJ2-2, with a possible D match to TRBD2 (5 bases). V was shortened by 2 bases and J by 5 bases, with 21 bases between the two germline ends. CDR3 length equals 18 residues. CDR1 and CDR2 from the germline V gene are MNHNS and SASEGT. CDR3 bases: TGTGCCAGCAGTGAACAGGTCCAGCGGCTCATAGGGACCGGGGAGCTGTTTTTT. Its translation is CASSEQVQRLIGTGELFF.

CDR3 DNA: TGCGCCAGCAGCCGGGAGACCTCGGACGGCCTAGGCTACGAGCAGTACTTC. Protein sequence: CASSRETSDGLGYEQYF. The chain is built from TRBV4-1 and TRBJ2-7, with D possibly matching TRBD2 (5 bases). V lost 4 bases and J 3 bases, leaving 22 bases between the germline ends. The germline gives CDR1 MGHRA, CDR2 YSYEKL. The CDR3 has 17 residues.

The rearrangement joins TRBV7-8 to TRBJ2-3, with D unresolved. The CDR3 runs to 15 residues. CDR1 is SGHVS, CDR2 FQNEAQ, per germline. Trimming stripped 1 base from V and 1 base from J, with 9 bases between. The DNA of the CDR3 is TGTGCCAGCAGCTTAGAGAGTAGAGGCACAGATACGCAGTATTTT. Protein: CASSLESRGTDTQYF.

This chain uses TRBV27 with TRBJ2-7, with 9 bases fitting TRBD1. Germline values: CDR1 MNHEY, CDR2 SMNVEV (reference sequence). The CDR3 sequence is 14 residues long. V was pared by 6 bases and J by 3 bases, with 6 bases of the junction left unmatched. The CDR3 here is CASRPGQGLYEQYF. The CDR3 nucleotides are TGTGCCAGCAGACCGGGACAGGGTCTCTACGAGCAGTACTTC.